This record covers a single TCR beta chain. Its matching antigen is unknown. Clones were sequenced by immunoSEQ multiplex PCR, and TCRdb holds only the in-frame ones, with some missing. In the table there are approximately 85,000 clones, 70% to 90% of which are singletons. During the collection period, no donor immune events like infections were recorded. The germline V gene has CDR1 MNHEY and CDR2 SVGAGI. CDR3 length: 15 residues. V shed 8 bases and J 0 bases; nucleotides not matched to a gene: 9. This entry is derived from a study of identifying expanded T cells in peripheral blood. Study findings and constraints: Approximately two-week clone count variance significantly increased as total template count grew. Roughly 1.1 clones differed between technical replicates, versus roughly 16 and 20 over time.

What was sequenced was blood. This TCR came from a person between 18 and 75 years old in good health. The chain recombines TRBV6-5 with TRBJ1-1; 7 bases match TRBD1. CDR3 region: CASGRDRALNTEAFF. Here the CDR3 DNA reads TGTGCCAGCGGTCGCGACAGGGCATTGAACACTGAAGCTTTCTTT.